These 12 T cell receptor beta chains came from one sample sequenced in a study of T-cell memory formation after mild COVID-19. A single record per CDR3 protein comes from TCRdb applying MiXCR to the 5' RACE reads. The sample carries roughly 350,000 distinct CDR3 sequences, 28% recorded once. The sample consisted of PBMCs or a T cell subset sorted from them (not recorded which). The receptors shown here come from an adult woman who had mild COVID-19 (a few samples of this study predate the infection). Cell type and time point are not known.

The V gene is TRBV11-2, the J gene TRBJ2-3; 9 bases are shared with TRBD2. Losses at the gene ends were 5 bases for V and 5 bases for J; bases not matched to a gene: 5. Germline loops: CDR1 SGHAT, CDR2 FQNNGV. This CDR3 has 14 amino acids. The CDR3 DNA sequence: TGTGCCAGCAGCAACCGACTAGCGGTAGATACGCAGTATTTT. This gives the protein CASSNRLAVDTQYF.

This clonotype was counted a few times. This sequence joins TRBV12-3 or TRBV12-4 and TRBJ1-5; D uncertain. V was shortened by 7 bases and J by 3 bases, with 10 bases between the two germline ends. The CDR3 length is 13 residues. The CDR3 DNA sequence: TGTGCCAGCACCCTCGGGGTCAATCAGCCCCAGCATTTT. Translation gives CASTLGVNQPQHF.

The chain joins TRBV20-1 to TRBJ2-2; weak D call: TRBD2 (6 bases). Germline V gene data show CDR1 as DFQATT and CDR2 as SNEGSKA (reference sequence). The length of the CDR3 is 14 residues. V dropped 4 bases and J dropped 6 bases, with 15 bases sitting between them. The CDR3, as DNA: TGCAGTGCTAAGGGCGCGGGGATACCCGGGGAGCTGTTTTTT. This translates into CSAKGAGIPGELFF.

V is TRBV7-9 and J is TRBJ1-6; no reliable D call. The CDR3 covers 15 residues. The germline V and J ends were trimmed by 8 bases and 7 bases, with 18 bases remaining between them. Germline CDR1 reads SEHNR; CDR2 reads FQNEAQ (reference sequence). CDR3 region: CASGYSAALNSPLHF. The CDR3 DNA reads TGTGCCAGCGGCTACTCAGCTGCTTTAAATTCACCCCTCCACTTT. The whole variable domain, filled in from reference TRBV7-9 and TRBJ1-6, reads DTGVSQNPRHKITKRGQNVTFRCDPISEHNRLYWYRQTLGQGPEFLTYFQNEAQLEKSRLLSDRFSAERPKGSFSTLEIQRTEQGDSAMYLCASGYSAALNSPLHFGNGTRLTVT.

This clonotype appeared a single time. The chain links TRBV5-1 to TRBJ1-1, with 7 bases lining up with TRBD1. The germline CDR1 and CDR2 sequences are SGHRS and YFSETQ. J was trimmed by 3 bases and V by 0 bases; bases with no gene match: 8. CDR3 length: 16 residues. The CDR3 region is CASSLVGGIPDTEAFF. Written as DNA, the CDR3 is TGCGCCAGCAGCTTGGTAGGGGGCATCCCAGACACTGAAGCTTTCTTT. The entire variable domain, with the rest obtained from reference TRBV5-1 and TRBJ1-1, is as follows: KAGVTQTPRYLIKTRGQQVTLSCSPISGHRSVSWYQQTPGQGLQFLFEYFSETQRNKGNFPGRFSGRQFSNSRSEMNVSTLELGDSALYLCASSLVGGIPDTEAFFGQGTRLTVV.

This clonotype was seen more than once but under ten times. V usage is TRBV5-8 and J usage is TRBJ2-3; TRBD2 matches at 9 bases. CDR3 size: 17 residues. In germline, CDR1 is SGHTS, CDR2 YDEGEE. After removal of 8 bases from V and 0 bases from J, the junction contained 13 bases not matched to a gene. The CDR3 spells CARGNLAGHTSTDTQYF. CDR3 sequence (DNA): TGTGCCAGGGGGAATCTAGCGGGGCACACTAGCACAGATACGCAGTATTTT.

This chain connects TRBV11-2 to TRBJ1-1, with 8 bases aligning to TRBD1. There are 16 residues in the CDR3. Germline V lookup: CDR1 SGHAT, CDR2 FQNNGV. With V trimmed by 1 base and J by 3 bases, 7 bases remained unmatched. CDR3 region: CASSLVLRGRDTEAFF. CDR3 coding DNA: TGTGCCAGCAGCTTAGTCCTCAGGGGGCGGGACACTGAAGCTTTCTTT.

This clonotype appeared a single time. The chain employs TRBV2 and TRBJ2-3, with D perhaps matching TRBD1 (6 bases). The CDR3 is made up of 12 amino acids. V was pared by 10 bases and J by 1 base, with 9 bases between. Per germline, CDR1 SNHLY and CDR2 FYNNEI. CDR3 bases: TGTGCCAAAAGACAGGGCACAGATACGCAGTATTTT. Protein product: CAKRQGTDTQYF. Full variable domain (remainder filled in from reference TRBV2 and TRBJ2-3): EPEVTQTPSHQVTQMGQEVILRCVPISNHLYFYWYRQILGQKVEFLVSFYNNEISEKSEIFDDQFSVERPDGSNFTLKIRSTKLEDSAMYFCAKRQGTDTQYFGPGTRLTVL.

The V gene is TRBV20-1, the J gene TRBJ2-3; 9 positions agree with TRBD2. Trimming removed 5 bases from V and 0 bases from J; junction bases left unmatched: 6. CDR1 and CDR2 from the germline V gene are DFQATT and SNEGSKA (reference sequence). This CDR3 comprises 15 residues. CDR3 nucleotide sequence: TGCAGTGCTTTCGGGACTAGCAGAAGCACAGATACGCAGTATTTT. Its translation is CSAFGTSRSTDTQYF.

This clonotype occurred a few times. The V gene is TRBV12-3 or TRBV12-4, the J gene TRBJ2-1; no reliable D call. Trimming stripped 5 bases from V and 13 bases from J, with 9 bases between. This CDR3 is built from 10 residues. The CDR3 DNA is TGTGCCAGCAGTGGTAGCATCCAGTTCTTC. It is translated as CASSGSIQFF.

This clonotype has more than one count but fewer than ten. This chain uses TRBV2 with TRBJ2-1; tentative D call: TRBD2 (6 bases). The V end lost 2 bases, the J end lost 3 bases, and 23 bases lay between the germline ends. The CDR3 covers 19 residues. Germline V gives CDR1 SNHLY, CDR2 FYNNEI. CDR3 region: CASSERQSPGDLSYNEQFF. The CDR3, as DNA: TGTGCCAGCAGTGAAAGGCAAAGTCCGGGGGACCTAAGCTACAATGAGCAGTTCTTC.

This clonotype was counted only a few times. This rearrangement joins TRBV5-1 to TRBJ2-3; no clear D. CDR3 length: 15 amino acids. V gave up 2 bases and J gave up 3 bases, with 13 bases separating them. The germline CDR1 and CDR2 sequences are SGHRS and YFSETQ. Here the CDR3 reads CASSFDPGSTDTQYF. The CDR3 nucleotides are TGCGCCAGCAGCTTCGACCCCGGAAGTACAGATACGCAGTATTTT.